The 10 T cell receptor beta chains reported below all come from one sample, sequenced in a study of human T cells and chemical hapten exposure. TCRdb reprocessed the RACE reads via MiXCR and lists one record per CDR3 protein. The sample records 140,000 or so distinct CDR3 sequences, about 11% being singletons. Indicated time point: patch test 2, 6 weeks after DPC sensitization. Sample treatment: therapeutic diphenylcyclopropenone sensitization with weekly scalp DPC. Sequences were derived from whole blood, sampled in connection with sensitization to the hapten diphenylcyclopropenone (DPC). These receptors came from a woman in her 50s with alopecia areata. Some clones in this sample may be carry-over from other donors' samples.

CDR3 protein: CASSQVRTSYNEQFF. CDR3 sequence (DNA): TGTGCCAGCAGCCAAGTACGAACCTCCTACAATGAGCAGTTCTTC. The rearrangement joins TRBV3-1 to TRBJ2-1, with D uncertain. This CDR3 has 15 residues. The V end lost 1 base, the J end lost 0 bases, and 7 bases lay between the germline ends. Per germline, CDR1 LGHDT and CDR2 YNNKEL (reference sequence).

The CDR3 nucleotides are TGTGCCAGCAGTCCCCCCGCTTTCTTT. Its protein product is CASSPPAFF. This chain connects TRBV28 to TRBJ1-1, with D unclear. This CDR3 contains 9 residues. Looked up from germline, CDR1 is MDHEN and CDR2 is SYDVKM. Trimming removed 5 bases at V and 11 bases at J, with 6 bases between. Drawing the rest from reference TRBV28 and TRBJ1-1, the complete variable domain is DVKVTQSSRYLVKRTGEKVFLECVQDMDHENMFWYRQDPGLGLRLIYFSYDVKMKEKGDIPEGYSVSREKKERFSLILESASTNQTSMYLCASSPPAFFGQGTRLTVV.

This clonotype was found a few times. The chain recombines TRBV7-3 with TRBJ2-1, with 10 bases aligning to TRBD2. J gave up 6 bases and V 1 base, and 6 bases lay outside the gene matches. This CDR3 comprises 16 residues. Germline-derived CDR1 and CDR2 are SGHTA and FQGTGA. In DNA form, the CDR3 reads TGTGCCAGCAGCTTAATCGGGACTAGCGCCGGCAATGAGCAGTTCTTC. Encoded protein: CASSLIGTSAGNEQFF. Filled out from reference TRBV7-3 and TRBJ2-1, the complete variable domain reads GAGVSQTPSNKVTEKGKYVELRCDPISGHTALYWYRQSLGQGPEFLIYFQGTGAADDSGLPNDRFFAVRPEGSVSTLKIQRTERGDSAVYLCASSLIGTSAGNEQFFGPGTRLTVL.

This chain joins TRBV12-3 or TRBV12-4 and TRBJ2-1; 9 bases are shared with TRBD2. This CDR3 contains 12 residues. Unmatched junction bases numbered 11, after V lost 10 bases and J lost 13 bases. The CDR3 nucleotides are TGTGCCACCCCGGGGGGACTAGCTCCTCAGTTCTTC. It is translated as CATPGGLAPQFF.

There are a few counts of this clonotype. This rearrangement joins TRBV4-2 to TRBJ1-6; 10 nucleotides agree with TRBD1. The CDR3 extends over 16 amino acids. The V gene's germline CDR1 is LGHNA and CDR2 YNFKEQ. V shed 0 bases, J shed 8 bases, and the junction held 4 bases outside the gene matches. In DNA, the CDR3 is TGTGCCAGCAGCCAAGATCGACAGGGGGCCCATTCACCCCTCCACTTT. Its protein product is CASSQDRQGAHSPLHF.

V gene TRBV12-3 or TRBV12-4 combines with J gene TRBJ2-1, with TRBD2 matching over 16 bases. The CDR3 sequence is 17 residues long. Trimming took 2 bases from V and 8 from J; bases not matched to a gene: 6. For the CDR3, the DNA is TGTGCCAGCAGTTTATTCGGGACTAGCGGGAGGGGTGATGAGCAGTTCTTC. Its protein product is CASSLFGTSGRGDEQFF.

In this sample, this clonotype turned up a few times. The chain recombines TRBV29-1 with TRBJ2-4, with 7 bases fitting TRBD2. The V segment lost 8 bases and the J segment 10 bases; nucleotides outside the gene matches: 14. Germline V CDR1 and CDR2: SQVTM, ANQGSEA. The CDR3 contains 13 residues. CDR3 nucleotides: TGCAGCATCCGACGGGGGGAAGGCTGGATTCAGTACTTC. This encodes CSIRRGEGWIQYF. The complete variable domain, with remaining parts taken from reference TRBV29-1 and TRBJ2-4, reads SAVISQKPSRDICQRGTSLTIQCQVDSQVTMMFWYRQQPGQSLTLIATANQGSEATYESGFVIDKFPISRPNLTFSTLTVSNMSPEDSSIYLCSIRRGEGWIQYFGAGTRLSVL.

This clonotype was seen a handful of times. V usage is TRBV9 and J usage is TRBJ2-3; 10 bases are shared with TRBD2. The CDR3 consists of 17 residues. Germline V lookup: CDR1 SGDLS, CDR2 YYNGEE. V was clipped by 1 base and J by 2 bases; unmatched bases: 7. Here the CDR3 reads CASSVKASGSLTDTQYF. The DNA for the CDR3 is TGTGCCAGCAGCGTAAAGGCTAGCGGGAGTCTCACAGATACGCAGTATTTT.

The chain employs TRBV12-3 or TRBV12-4 and TRBJ2-2; TRBD1 or TRBD2 may be the D gene (6 bases each). This CDR3 has 15 amino acids. V was clipped by 6 bases and J by 6 bases, with 17 bases between them. DNA of the CDR3: TGTGCCAGCAGCATGGACAGCGGGCGCCCCGGGGAGCTGTTTTTT. Protein product: CASSMDSGRPGELFF.

This clonotype has only a few counts. CDR3 sequence (DNA): TGTGCCAGCAGTATCCTACAGGGTAACACCATATATTTT. This translates into CASSILQGNTIYF. The chain links TRBV12-3 or TRBV12-4 to TRBJ1-3, with a tentative D call TRBD1 (6 bases). V lost 5 bases to trimming and J lost 7 bases, with 12 bases between them. There are 13 residues in the CDR3.